What follows are 16 T cell receptor beta chains derived from one specimen sequenced in a study of blood T cell repertoires in COVID-19. Clones were read by immunoSEQ multiplex PCR, and TCRdb kept only the in-frame ones, dropping some. The table records roughly 100,000 clones, roughly 81% of them present only once. Sequenced material: peripheral blood. Every receptor here comes from a man in his forties or fifties with active or convalescent COVID-19.

The CDR3 DNA reads TGTGCCAGCAGCTTAGCGGGGGCCTCTGGAAACACCATATATTTT. Its protein is CASSLAGASGNTIYF. The J gene is TRBJ1-3, the V gene TRBV7-2, with D perhaps TRBD1 (6 bases). The CDR3 runs to 15 residues. Germline CDR1 reads SGHTA; CDR2 reads FQGNSA. V was clipped by 0 bases and J by 0 bases, with 6 bases between them.

The chain couples TRBV6-5 to TRBJ1-1; tentative D call: TRBD1 (6 bases). Germline CDR1 MNHEY, CDR2 SVGAGI. The V end was cut by 0 bases, the J end by 0 bases, with 11 bases between. This CDR3 region has 16 residues. The CDR3 nucleotides are TGTGCCAGCAGTTACTCATCGGGACAAGTGAACACTGAAGCTTTCTTT. Translation: CASSYSSGQVNTEAFF.

The DNA of the CDR3 is TGTGCCAGCAGTCTCACACGGACAGCTGGAAACACCATATATTTT. It specifies CASSLTRTAGNTIYF. The chain combines TRBV6-6 with TRBJ1-3, with a possible D match to TRBD1 (6 bases). The CDR3 length is 15 residues. Germline V gene lookup returns CDR1 MNHNY and CDR2 SVGAGI (reference sequence). The germline V and J ends were trimmed by 5 bases and 2 bases, with 13 bases remaining between them.

A remark on this clone: Other DNA sequences within the sample encode an identical CDR3. The chain joins TRBV6-5 to TRBJ1-4; TRBD1 agrees at 8 bases. Per the germline V gene, CDR1 is MNHEY and CDR2 is SVGAGI. The CDR3 length is 14 residues. Trimming cost V 5 bases and J 7 bases; bases outside gene matches: 6. Here the CDR3 reads CASSPTGGGEKLFF. Here the CDR3 DNA reads TGTGCCAGCAGTCCCACAGGGGGAGGTGAAAAACTGTTTTTT.

The chain couples TRBV7-2 to TRBJ2-5; no clear D. The germline CDR1 and CDR2 sequences are SGHTA and FQGNSA. The CDR3 has 15 amino acids. V was clipped by 5 bases and J by 3 bases, with 16 bases between them. The CDR3, as DNA: TGTGCCAGCAGCCCTCAGAAAAGCGCAAAAGAGACCCAGTACTTC. As protein: CASSPQKSAKETQYF.

The chain is built from TRBV10-3 and TRBJ1-2; 9 bases agree with TRBD1. Trimming cost V 10 bases and J 7 bases; bases outside gene matches: 10. The CDR3 runs to 13 residues. Germline V gives CDR1 ENHRY, CDR2 SYGVKD. CDR3 nucleotides: TGTGCCACCACGGGACAGGGTGCAGGTGGCTACACCTTC. Amino acids: CATTGQGAGGYTF.

The chain carries TRBV4-3 and TRBJ1-1, with a possible D match to TRBD1 (6 bases). The CDR3 loop spans 16 amino acids. Trimming removed 0 bases from V and 3 bases from J, with 14 bases in between. CDR1 and CDR2 (germline): LGHNA, YSLEER. The CDR3 loop reads CASSQDLGGRDTEAFF. The DNA of the CDR3 is TGCGCCAGCAGCCAAGATCTAGGGGGTAGGGACACTGAAGCTTTCTTT.

This chain uses TRBV5-1 with TRBJ2-1; 11 nucleotides agree with TRBD2. The V segment lost 4 bases and the J segment 8 bases; nucleotides outside the gene matches: 11. The germline V gene has CDR1 SGHRS and CDR2 YFSETQ. This CDR3 is 16 amino acids long. The CDR3 here is CASSPWTSGPTDEQFF. Written as DNA, the CDR3 is TGCGCCAGCAGCCCGTGGACTAGCGGGCCTACCGATGAGCAGTTCTTC.

The J gene is TRBJ2-3, the V gene TRBV27, with D maybe TRBD1 (6 bases). The CDR3 extends over 15 amino acids. Germline V gene sequence: CDR1 MNHEY, CDR2 SMNVEV (reference sequence). The V gene lost 0 bases and the J gene lost 0 bases, with 7 bases spanning the gap. For the CDR3, the DNA is TGTGCCAGCAGTTTATCGGGGGCGAGCACAGATACGCAGTATTTT. As protein: CASSLSGASTDTQYF.

The chain links TRBV11-2 to TRBJ2-7; D remains unclear. Germline V gene lookup returns CDR1 SGHAT and CDR2 FQNNGV. V lost 7 bases and J 6 bases, leaving 16 bases between the germline ends. The CDR3 is 13 amino acids. This chain's CDR3 is CASTLCERCEQYF. DNA for the CDR3: TGTGCCAGCACCCTCTGTGAGAGGTGCGAGCAGTACTTC.

V gene TRBV6-6 combines with J gene TRBJ1-2; 8 nucleotides match TRBD1. The CDR3 runs to 16 residues. CDR1 is MNHNY and CDR2 is SVGAGI in the germline V gene (reference sequence). Trimming took 6 bases from V and 6 from J; bases not matched to a gene: 15. This CDR3 reads CASSHRGTGIGDGYTF. CDR3 in DNA: TGTGCCAGCAGCCACAGGGGGACGGGGATAGGAGATGGCTACACCTTC.

This clone has only a few counts. This rearrangement joins TRBV27 to TRBJ1-5; possibly TRBD1 for D (6 bases). The ends were cut back, 7 bases at V and 3 bases at J, with 16 bases in the middle. This CDR3 contains 15 residues. Germline loops: CDR1 MNHEY, CDR2 SMNVEV (reference sequence). DNA of the CDR3: TGTGCCAGCACAACCGGGACACTACCCAATCAGCCCCAGCATTTT. Translation: CASTTGTLPNQPQHF.

This clone occurred a few times. This chain connects TRBV18 to TRBJ1-1; weak D call: TRBD1 (6 bases). Germline assignment: CDR1 KGHSH and CDR2 LQKENI. The CDR3 loop spans 12 amino acids. Trimming removed 1 base from V and 6 bases from J, with 6 bases in between. The CDR3 is CASSPQGAEAFF. The CDR3 region has the DNA TGTGCCAGCTCACCACAGGGGGCTGAAGCTTTCTTT. The variable domain in full, with the rest retrieved from reference TRBV18 and TRBJ1-1, is NAGVMQNPRHLVRRRGQEARLRCSPMKGHSHVYWYRQLPEEGLKFMVYLQKENIIDESGMPKERFSAEFPKEGPSILRIQQVVRGDSAAYFCASSPQGAEAFFGQGTRLTVV.

Concerning this clone: A much larger clone sits a single nucleotide away, making a read error possible. This chain connects TRBV5-1 to TRBJ1-2; tentatively, D is TRBD1 (5 bases). The V end lost 0 bases, the J end lost 3 bases, and 6 bases lay between the germline ends. This CDR3 contains 13 residues. Germline CDR1 and CDR2: SGHRS and YFSETQ. The CDR3, as DNA: TGCGCCAGCAGCTTGGAAGGGGACTATGGCTACACCTTC. Protein product: CASSLEGDYGYTF.

The chain couples TRBV14 to TRBJ2-2; TRBD1 agrees at 9 bases. Germline assignment: CDR1 SGHDN and CDR2 FVKESK. Trimming at V came to 4 bases and at J to 3 bases, leaving 3 bases not matched to a gene. CDR3 length equals 15 residues. The CDR3 region is CASSPWTGDTGELFF. The CDR3 DNA sequence: TGTGCCAGCAGCCCCTGGACAGGGGACACCGGGGAGCTGTTTTTT.

The genes are TRBV30 and TRBJ1-6; a possible D gene is TRBD1 (6 bases). The CDR3 loop spans 14 amino acids. The V gene's germline CDR1 is GTSNPN and CDR2 SVGIG (reference sequence). Trimming took 5 bases from V and 9 from J, leaving 17 bases between them. The CDR3: CAWGGGGHGSPLHF. In DNA, the CDR3 is TGTGCCTGGGGCGGCGGGGGGCACGGTTCACCCCTCCACTTT.